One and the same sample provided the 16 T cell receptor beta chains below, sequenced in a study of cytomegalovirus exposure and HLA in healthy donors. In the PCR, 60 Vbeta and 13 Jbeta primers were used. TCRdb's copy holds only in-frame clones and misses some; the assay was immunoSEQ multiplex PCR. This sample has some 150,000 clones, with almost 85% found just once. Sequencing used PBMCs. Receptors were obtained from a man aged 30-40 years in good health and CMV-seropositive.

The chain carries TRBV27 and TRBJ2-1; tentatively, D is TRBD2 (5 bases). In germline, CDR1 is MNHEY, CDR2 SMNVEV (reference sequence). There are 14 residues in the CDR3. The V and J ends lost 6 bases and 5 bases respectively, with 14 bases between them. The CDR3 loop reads CASRSLGFDNEQFF. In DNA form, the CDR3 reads TGTGCCAGCAGATCACTAGGGTTCGACAATGAGCAGTTCTTC.

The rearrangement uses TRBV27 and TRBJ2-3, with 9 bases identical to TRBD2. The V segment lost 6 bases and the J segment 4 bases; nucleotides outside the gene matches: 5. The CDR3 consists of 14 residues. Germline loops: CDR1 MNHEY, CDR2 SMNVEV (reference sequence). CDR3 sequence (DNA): TGTGCCAGCAGAGGGGCGGGGGGGCCAGATACGCAGTATTTT. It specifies CASRGAGGPDTQYF.

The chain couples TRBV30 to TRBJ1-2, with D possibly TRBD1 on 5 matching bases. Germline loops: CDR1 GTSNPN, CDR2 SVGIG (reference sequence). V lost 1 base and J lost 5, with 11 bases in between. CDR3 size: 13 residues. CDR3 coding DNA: TGTGCCTGGAGTGCGGGACTAGGGTATGGCTACACCTTC. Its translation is CAWSAGLGYGYTF.

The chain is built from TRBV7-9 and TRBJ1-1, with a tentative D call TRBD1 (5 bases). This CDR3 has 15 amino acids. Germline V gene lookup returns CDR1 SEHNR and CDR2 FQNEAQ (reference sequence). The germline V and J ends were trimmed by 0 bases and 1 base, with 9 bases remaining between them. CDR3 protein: CASSLARGENTEAFF. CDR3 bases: TGTGCCAGCAGCTTAGCCCGGGGGGAGAACACTGAAGCTTTCTTT.

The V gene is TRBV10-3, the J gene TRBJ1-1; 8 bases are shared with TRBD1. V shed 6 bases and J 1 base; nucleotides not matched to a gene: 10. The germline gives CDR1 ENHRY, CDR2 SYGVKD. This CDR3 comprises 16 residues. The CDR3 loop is CAIRGGTGRENTEAFF. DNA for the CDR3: TGTGCCATCAGGGGGGGGACAGGCCGGGAGAACACTGAAGCTTTCTTT.

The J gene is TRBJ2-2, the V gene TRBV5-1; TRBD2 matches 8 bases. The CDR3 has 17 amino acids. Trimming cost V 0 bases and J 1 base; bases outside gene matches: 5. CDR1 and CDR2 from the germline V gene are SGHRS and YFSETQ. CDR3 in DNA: TGCGCCAGCAGCTTGGGTGGTAGCGGGAAGAACACCGGGGAGCTGTTTTTT. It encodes CASSLGGSGKNTGELFF. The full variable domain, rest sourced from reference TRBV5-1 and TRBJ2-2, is KAGVTQTPRYLIKTRGQQVTLSCSPISGHRSVSWYQQTPGQGLQFLFEYFSETQRNKGNFPGRFSGRQFSNSRSEMNVSTLELGDSALYLCASSLGGSGKNTGELFFGEGSRLTVL.

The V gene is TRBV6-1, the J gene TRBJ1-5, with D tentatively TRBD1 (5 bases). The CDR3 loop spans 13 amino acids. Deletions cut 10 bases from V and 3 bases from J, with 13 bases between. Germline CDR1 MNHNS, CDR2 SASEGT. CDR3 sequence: CAITQGVNQPQHF. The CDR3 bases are TGTGCCATTACGCAGGGTGTCAATCAGCCCCAGCATTTT.

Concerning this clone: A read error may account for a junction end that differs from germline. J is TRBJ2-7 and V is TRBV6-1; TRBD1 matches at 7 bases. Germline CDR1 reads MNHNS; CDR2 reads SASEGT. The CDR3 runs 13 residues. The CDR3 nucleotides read TGTGCCAGCAGGGACCCCGGGACAGCCCGTTGGGGCTTC. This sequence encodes CASRDPGTARWGF.

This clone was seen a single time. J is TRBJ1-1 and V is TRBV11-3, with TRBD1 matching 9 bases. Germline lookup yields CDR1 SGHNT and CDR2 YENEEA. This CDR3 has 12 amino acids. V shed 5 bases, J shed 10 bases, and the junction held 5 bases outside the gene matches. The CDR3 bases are TGTGCCAGCAGCCCCGGGACAGGGTTAGCTTTCTTT. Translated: CASSPGTGLAFF.

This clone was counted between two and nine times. CDR3 sequence (DNA): TGTGCCAGCAGTCTATTACAGGGGGCTGGAGGCTACACCTTC. It translates to CASSLLQGAGGYTF. The V and J genes are TRBV28 and TRBJ1-2, with 9 bases aligning to TRBD1. The germline V gene encodes CDR1 MDHEN and CDR2 SYDVKM. Unmatched junction bases numbered 9, after V lost 5 bases and J lost 8 bases. The CDR3 length is 14 residues.

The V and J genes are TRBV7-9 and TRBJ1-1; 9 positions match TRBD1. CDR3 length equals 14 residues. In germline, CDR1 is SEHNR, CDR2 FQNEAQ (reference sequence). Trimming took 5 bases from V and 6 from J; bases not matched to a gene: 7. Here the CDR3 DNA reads TGTGCCAGCAGCGCGACAGGGGGTGACTCTGAAGCTTTCTTT. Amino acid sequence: CASSATGGDSEAFF.

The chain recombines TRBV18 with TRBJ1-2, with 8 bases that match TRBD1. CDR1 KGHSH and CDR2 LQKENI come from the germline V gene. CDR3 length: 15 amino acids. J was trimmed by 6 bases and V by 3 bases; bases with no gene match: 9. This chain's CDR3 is CASSPLSDRGDGYTF. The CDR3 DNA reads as TGTGCCAGCTCACCGCTCTCAGACAGGGGCGATGGCTACACCTTC.

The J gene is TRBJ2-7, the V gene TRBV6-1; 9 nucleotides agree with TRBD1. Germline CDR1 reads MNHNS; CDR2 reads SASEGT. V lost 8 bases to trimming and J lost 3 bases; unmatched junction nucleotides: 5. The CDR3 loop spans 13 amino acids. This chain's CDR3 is CASHRDRVYEQYF. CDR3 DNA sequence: TGTGCCAGCCACCGGGACAGGGTCTACGAGCAGTACTTC.

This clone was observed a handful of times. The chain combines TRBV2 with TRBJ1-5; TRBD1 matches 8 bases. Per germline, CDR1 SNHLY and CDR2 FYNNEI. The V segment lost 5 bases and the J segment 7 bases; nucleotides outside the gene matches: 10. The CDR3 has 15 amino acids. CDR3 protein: CASSPGQGVIQPQHF. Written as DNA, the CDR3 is TGTGCCAGCAGTCCCGGACAGGGTGTGATACAGCCCCAGCATTTT.

The CDR3 DNA sequence: TGTGCCAGCAGTGCTACCGGGACAGGGGATAATGAGCAGTTCTTC. It codes for CASSATGTGDNEQFF. This chain links TRBV6-1 with TRBJ2-1; 10 bases align to TRBD1. V shed 4 bases and J 7 bases; nucleotides not matched to a gene: 7. The CDR3 totals 15 residues. CDR1 is MNHNS, CDR2 SASEGT, per germline.

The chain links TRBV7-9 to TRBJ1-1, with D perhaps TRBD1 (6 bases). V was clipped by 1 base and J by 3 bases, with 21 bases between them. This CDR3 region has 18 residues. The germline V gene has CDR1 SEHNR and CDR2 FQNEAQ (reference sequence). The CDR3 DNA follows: TGTGCCAGCAGCTTAGAACGTTGGGGGGGGGCTGAAGACACTGAAGCTTTCTTT. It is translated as CASSLERWGGAEDTEAFF.